The 20 T cell receptor beta chains below were found in one sample sequenced in a study of T-cell memory formation after mild COVID-19. TCRdb re-derived calls from the 5' RACE reads in MiXCR, one entry per CDR3 protein. This table holds approximately 490,000 distinct CDR3 sequences, 20% found once. Sequencing was done on a sample of PBMCs or a T cell subset sorted from them (not recorded which). The receptors originated from an adult woman who had mild COVID-19 (a few samples of this study predate the infection). Cell type and time point are not known.

This clonotype turned up a few times. The rearrangement joins TRBV4-2 to TRBJ2-3; TRBD2 aligns across 9 bases. CDR3 length equals 17 residues. Per germline, CDR1 LGHNA and CDR2 YNFKEQ. J was trimmed by 0 bases and V by 5 bases; bases with no gene match: 9. CDR3 nucleotide sequence: TGTGCCAGCAGCTCGCAGACGGCGGGAGGGAGCACAGATACGCAGTATTTT. It specifies CASSSQTAGGSTDTQYF.

This clonotype was seen a few times. This chain joins TRBV12-3 or TRBV12-4 and TRBJ1-2; D not resolved. This CDR3 has 13 residues. Trimming left V 0 bases short and J 6 bases short, with 8 bases between. CDR3 sequence (DNA): TGTGCCAGCAGTTTAGCGAGTAGAGATGGCTACACCTTC. Amino acids: CASSLASRDGYTF.

The chain couples TRBV7-9 to TRBJ2-2; no firm D call. CDR3 length equals 12 residues. Trimming removed 5 bases from V and 6 bases from J, with 7 bases in between. Germline CDR1 is SEHNR and CDR2 is FQNEAQ (reference sequence). In DNA form, the CDR3 reads TGTGCCAGCAGCACCTGGGCCGGGGAGCTGTTTTTT. Translating it yields CASSTWAGELFF.

This clonotype was recorded a few times. The V gene is TRBV11-2, the J gene TRBJ2-1; 8 bases line up with TRBD2. CDR1 is SGHAT and CDR2 is FQNNGV in the germline V gene. V dropped 5 bases and J dropped 2; count of bases not matched to a gene: 11. There are 17 residues in the CDR3. DNA for the CDR3: TGTGCCAGCAGCGAGCCGGTCGCGGGGGGACCCTACAATGAGCAGTTCTTC. This codes for CASSEPVAGGPYNEQFF.

The chain links TRBV27 to TRBJ1-1; D uncertain. CDR1 MNHEY and CDR2 SMNVEV come from the germline V gene (reference sequence). Trimming took 1 base from V and 11 from J, leaving 8 bases between them. The CDR3 covers 11 residues. This CDR3 reads CASSLYQRAFF. The DNA for the CDR3 is TGTGCCAGCAGTTTATACCAGCGGGCTTTCTTT.

In its sample, this clonotype was seen a few times. This chain uses TRBV19 with TRBJ2-2; D unresolved. Germline V CDR1 and CDR2: LNHDA, SQIVND (reference sequence). Trimming left V 5 bases short and J 1 base short, with 14 bases between. The CDR3 contains 16 residues. This CDR3 reads CASSPKPRQNTGELFF. The CDR3 region has the DNA TGTGCCAGTAGTCCAAAACCACGACAGAACACCGGGGAGCTGTTTTTT.

The CDR3 protein is CASSEARRNYGYTF. The CDR3 DNA sequence: TGTGCCAGCAGTGAAGCTAGGCGAAACTATGGCTACACCTTC. The genes are TRBV25-1 and TRBJ1-2; D not resolved. The CDR3 loop spans 14 amino acids. V was cut by 2 bases and J by 2 bases, with 9 bases left in between. Germline CDR1 and CDR2: MGHDK and SYGVNS.

This clonotype has at least ten counts. CDR3 amino acids: CASSLAGRGHGITDTQYF. The CDR3 DNA is TGTGCCAGCAGCTTAGCGGGCCGTGGACATGGGATCACAGATACGCAGTATTTT. The V gene is TRBV7-8, the J gene TRBJ2-3, with D perhaps TRBD1 (5 bases). The CDR3 covers 18 residues. The V gene lost 0 bases and the J gene lost 2 bases, with 18 bases spanning the gap. The germline V gene has CDR1 SGHVS and CDR2 FQNEAQ.

The chain joins TRBV20-1 to TRBJ1-1, with TRBD1 as a possible D gene (6 bases). V gave up 0 bases and J gave up 4 bases, with 12 bases separating them. CDR1 is DFQATT and CDR2 is SNEGSKA in the germline V gene (reference sequence). The CDR3 has 14 amino acids. CDR3 in amino acids: CSARDYRDGTEAFF. In nucleotides, the CDR3 is TGCAGTGCTAGAGATTACAGGGACGGCACTGAAGCTTTCTTT.

This clonotype was seen more than once but under ten times. The CDR3 coding sequence is TGTGCCAGCAGCCCGGCAGGGTCAGGGCTGGGGAAGGCCCAGCATTTT. It is translated as CASSPAGSGLGKAQHF. This chain uses TRBV6-5 with TRBJ1-5, with D possibly being TRBD1 (5 bases). Germline loops: CDR1 MNHEY, CDR2 SVGAGI. Deletions cut 6 bases from V and 11 bases from J, with 26 bases between. CDR3 length: 16 amino acids.

This clonotype occurred a few times. The CDR3 DNA reads as TGTGCCAGCAGCTTATCCGGGACAGGCTATGGCTACACCTTC. It encodes CASSLSGTGYGYTF. The chain couples TRBV7-8 to TRBJ1-2; 8 nucleotides agree with TRBD1. CDR1 SGHVS and CDR2 FQNEAQ come from the germline V gene. This CDR3 contains 14 residues. Trimming at V came to 2 bases and at J to 4 bases, leaving 3 bases not matched to a gene.

The rearrangement uses TRBV21-1 and TRBJ2-2. TRBV21-1 is termed a pseudogene. The CDR3 totals 16 residues. CDR3: CASSKAQSDGLGELFF. CDR3 DNA sequence: TGTGCCAGCAGCAAAGCGCAGAGTGATGGGCTCGGGGAGCTGTTTTTT.

The chain has TRBV7-9 and TRBJ2-7, with 9 bases that match TRBD1. The ends lost 1 base at V and 6 bases at J; junction bases unmatched: 4. CDR1 is SEHNR, CDR2 FQNEAQ, per germline (reference sequence). The CDR3 runs to 14 residues. CDR3 sequence: CASSLGGQGSEQYF. The CDR3, as DNA: TGTGCCAGCAGCTTAGGAGGACAGGGGTCCGAGCAGTACTTC.

This sequence joins TRBV7-9 and TRBJ2-1; D may correspond to TRBD1 or TRBD2 (6 bases each). Germline V gene data show CDR1 as SEHNR and CDR2 as FQNEAQ (reference sequence). Trimming removed 5 bases at V and 8 bases at J, with 16 bases between. This CDR3 spans 14 amino acids. The CDR3 protein is CASSNRGGRDEQFF. In nucleotides, the CDR3 is TGTGCCAGCAGCAATCGAGGGGGGCGGGATGAGCAGTTCTTC.

The CDR3 sequence is CSARTSGSSTDTQYF. CDR3 coding DNA: TGCAGTGCTAGGACTAGCGGGTCTAGCACAGATACGCAGTATTTT. V gene TRBV20-1 combines with J gene TRBJ2-3; 10 nucleotides align to TRBD2. Germline CDR1 and CDR2: DFQATT and SNEGSKA (reference sequence). There are 15 residues in the CDR3. V shed 3 bases, J shed 0 bases, and the junction held 3 bases outside the gene matches.

The chain employs TRBV24-1 and TRBJ2-7; 12 bases align to TRBD2. The CDR3 extends over 17 amino acids. CDR1 is KGHDR and CDR2 is SFDVKD in the germline V gene. With V trimmed by 4 bases and J by 2 bases, 8 bases remained unmatched. The CDR3 protein is CATSDSGTSGPPYEQYF. Written as DNA, the CDR3 is TGTGCCACCAGTGACTCCGGGACTAGCGGGCCTCCCTACGAGCAGTACTTC.

V is TRBV12-3 or TRBV12-4 and J is TRBJ1-1; D might be TRBD1 (6 bases). The V and J ends lost 7 bases and 4 bases respectively, with 16 bases between them. CDR3 length: 14 amino acids. CDR3 DNA sequence: TGTGCCAGCACCCTCCACAGGGCCGGCACTGAAGCTTTCTTT. Protein: CASTLHRAGTEAFF.

The chain couples TRBV20-1 to TRBJ1-1; 8 positions agree with TRBD1. The V gene end was trimmed by 3 bases and the J gene end by 3 bases; junction bases not matched to a gene: 9. The CDR3 totals 15 residues. Germline CDR1 reads DFQATT; CDR2 reads SNEGSKA (reference sequence). The DNA of the CDR3 is TGCAGTGCTAGGACGGAGACAGGGGCTGACACTGAAGCTTTCTTT. It specifies CSARTETGADTEAFF.

This clonotype was observed a few times. This chain uses TRBV6-5 with TRBJ2-1; TRBD1 agrees at 8 bases. Germline loops: CDR1 MNHEY, CDR2 SVGAGI. V lost 0 bases and J lost 8; bases outside the gene matches: 6. The CDR3 totals 15 residues. For the CDR3, the DNA is TGTGCCAGCAGTTACTCCTACAGGGGGGTAGATGAGCAGTTCTTC. Translating gives CASSYSYRGVDEQFF.

The chain is built from TRBV12-3 or TRBV12-4 and TRBJ1-2; D uncertain. Trimming removed 3 bases from V and 4 bases from J, with 9 bases in between. The CDR3 has 13 amino acids. This chain's CDR3 is CASSFLQAYGYTF. Here the CDR3 DNA reads TGTGCCAGCAGTTTCCTCCAGGCCTATGGCTACACCTTC.